The rows below give T cell receptor beta chains drawn from one sample of a study of response to subunit inactivated influenza vaccine. TCRdb processed the RT-PCR reads anew with MiXCR; each CDR3 protein has one entry. Counted here are over 650,000 distinct CDR3 sequences, about 18% occurring once; the ten biggest clones make up 11%. The sequencing here drew on PBMCs from blood, taken more than 4 days after vaccination. The source is a middle-aged man who received an inactivated influenza vaccine. Both conserved end residues are part of each CDR3. Fields, in order: D gene, J gene, V gene, clone size, CDR3 DNA, CDR3 protein. The D gene is left open where the match is weak. Expanded clones are given a class, and other clones once, few, many or no size at all.

D: TRBD1; J: TRBJ2-2; V: TRBV7-2; size: many; DNA: TGTGCCAGCAGCCGCGGACAGGGCGTTGCCGGGGAGCTGTTTTTT; CDR3: CASSRGQGVAGELFF
D: NA; J: TRBJ1-1; V: TRBV6-2/TRBV6-3; size: NA; DNA: TGTGCCAGCAGTTCTCCCCTTAGAATGAACACTGAAGCTTTCTTT; CDR3: CASSSPLRMNTEAFF
D: NA; J: TRBJ2-5; V: TRBV5-1; size: few; DNA: TGCGCCAGCAGCGGAATGACGGGCGGGGAGACCCAGTACTTC; CDR3: CASSGMTGGETQYF
D: NA; J: TRBJ1-3; V: TRBV20-1; size: few; DNA: TGCAGTGCTAGAGACCCCGGACTTGACGCTGGAAACACCATATATTTT; CDR3: CSARDPGLDAGNTIYF
D: TRBD2; J: TRBJ2-7; V: TRBV15; size: NA; DNA: TGTGCCACCAGTTACGGTGCGGGAGGCGTCTACGAGCAGTACTTC; CDR3: CATSYGAGGVYEQYF
D: NA; J: TRBJ2-5; V: TRBV5-5; size: NA; DNA: TGTGCCAGCAGCCCTCCAGGGACCGTCCGGGAGACCCAGTACTTC; CDR3: CASSPPGTVRETQYF
D: TRBD2; J: TRBJ2-3; V: TRBV20-1; size: few; DNA: TGCAGTGCTAGCGGGGGCGGACTAGCGGGAGGCCCCCCAGATACGCAGTATTTT; CDR3: CSASGGGLAGGPPDTQYF
D: TRBD1; J: TRBJ2-3; V: TRBV18; size: NA; DNA: TGTGCCAGCTCACCACGGGGACAGGGGACAGATACGCAGTATTTT; CDR3: CASSPRGQGTDTQYF
D: TRBD2; J: TRBJ2-1; V: TRBV20-1; size: NA; DNA: TGCAGTGCTAGAGATTCCGGGATTCGGGAGGGATACAATGAGCAGTTCTTC; CDR3: CSARDSGIREGYNEQFF
D: NA; J: TRBJ2-2; V: TRBV4-3; size: few; DNA: TGCGCCAGCGCGCGAGAGGGGGTACTGAACACCGGGGAGCTGTTTTTT; CDR3: CASAREGVLNTGELFF
D: NA; J: TRBJ1-1; V: TRBV5-1; size: few; DNA: TGCGCCAGCAGCACCCAATGGAACACTGAAGCTTTCTTT; CDR3: CASSTQWNTEAFF
D: NA; J: TRBJ1-1; V: TRBV30; size: NA; DNA: TGTGCCTGGACAACGGGTTACGGCACTGAAGCTTTCTTT; CDR3: CAWTTGYGTEAFF
D: NA; J: TRBJ2-5; V: TRBV10-3; size: many; DNA: TGTGCCATCAGTGAGTGGGGGAGTCAAGAGACCCAGTACTTC; CDR3: CAISEWGSQETQYF
D: TRBD2; J: TRBJ2-1; V: TRBV20-1; size: NA; DNA: TGCAGTGCTAGGTCGCTAGCGGGAGCCCATGAGCAGTTCTTC; CDR3: CSARSLAGAHEQFF
D: NA; J: TRBJ2-3; V: TRBV7-2; size: NA; DNA: TGTGCCAGCAGCTCCTCCCCCGTAGATACGCAGTATTTT; CDR3: CASSSSPVDTQYF
D: TRBD2; J: TRBJ2-7; V: TRBV20-1; size: few; DNA: TGCAGTGCTAGTCTCCGGGAGGGTTACGAGCAGTACTTC; CDR3: CSASLREGYEQYF
D: TRBD2; J: TRBJ2-1; V: TRBV7-2; size: few; DNA: TGTGCCAGCAGACCTACATTAGCGGGAGGAAAGTACAATGAGCAGTTCTTC; CDR3: CASRPTLAGGKYNEQFF